Sequencing of this T cell receptor (beta chain) was carried out in a study of T cell changes during pregnancy in multiple sclerosis. Using immunoSEQ multiplex PCR, the repertoire was profiled, and TCRdb retains in-frame clones only, with some absent. The sample carries more than 35,000 clones, around 90% recorded once. Germline CDR1 reads MNHNY; CDR2 reads SVGAGI (reference sequence). This CDR3 is built from 10 residues. Trimming left V 6 bases short and J 6 bases short, with 3 bases between. The sample consisted of CD8+ T cells from peripheral blood mononuclear cells, taken after pregnancy. J is TRBJ2-1 and V is TRBV6-6; D not resolved. The source is a female donor in good health, enrolled as a control in a pregnancy study. DNA of the CDR3: TGTGCCAGCAGCCTCAATGAGCAGTTCTTC. It yields the protein CASSLNEQFF.